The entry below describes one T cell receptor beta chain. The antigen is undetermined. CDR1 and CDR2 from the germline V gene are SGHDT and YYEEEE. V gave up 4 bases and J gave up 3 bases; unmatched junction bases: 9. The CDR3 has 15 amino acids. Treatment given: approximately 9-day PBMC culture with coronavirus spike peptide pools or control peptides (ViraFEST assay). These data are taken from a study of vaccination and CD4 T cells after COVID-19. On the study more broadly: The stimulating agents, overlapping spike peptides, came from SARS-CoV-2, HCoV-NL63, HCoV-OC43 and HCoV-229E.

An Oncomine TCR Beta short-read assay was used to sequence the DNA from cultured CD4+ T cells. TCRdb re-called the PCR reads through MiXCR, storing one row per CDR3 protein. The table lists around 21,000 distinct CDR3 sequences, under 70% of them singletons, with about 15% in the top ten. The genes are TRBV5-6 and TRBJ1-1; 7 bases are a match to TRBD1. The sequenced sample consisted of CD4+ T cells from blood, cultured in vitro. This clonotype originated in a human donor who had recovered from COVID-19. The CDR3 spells CASSVDPGGDTEAFF. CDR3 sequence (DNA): TGTGCCAGCAGCGTAGACCCAGGGGGAGACACTGAAGCTTTCTTT.